A selection of T cell receptor beta chains follows, all from one sample in a study of blood T cell repertoires in COVID-19. Produced via immunoSEQ multiplex PCR; TCRdb's table is partial and in-frame only. In the table there are about 210,000 clones, roughly four fifths of which are singletons. The sequenced material came from peripheral blood. Receptor source: a woman in her thirties or forties with acute or convalescent COVID-19. Both conserved end residues are part of each CDR3. The D gene is left open where the match is weak. Size tells how often a clone was seen (once, few, many) or the class of an expanded clone, and some rows leave it out.

j_call clone_size d_call v_call cdr3_aa cdr3_nt
TRBJ2-3 . TRBD1 TRBV5-1 CASSLVGQGLDTQYF TGCGCCAGCAGCTTGGTGGGACAGGGATTGGATACGCAGTATTTT
TRBJ2-1 once TRBD2 TRBV2 CASSASGGIYNEQFF TGTGCCAGCAGTGCTAGCGGGGGGATCTACAATGAGCAGTTCTTC
TRBJ2-7 . TRBD1 TRBV29-1 CSVERRQGYEQYF TGCAGCGTTGAACGCCGACAGGGTTACGAGCAGTACTTC
TRBJ2-1 once TRBD1 TRBV5-1 CASSTGQLKLYNEQFF TGCGCCAGCAGCACGGGACAGCTCAAATTATACAATGAGCAGTTCTTC
TRBJ2-7 . . TRBV27 CASSLAGPSSYEQYF TGTGCCAGCAGTTTGGCGGGGCCGAGCTCCTACGAGCAGTACTTC
TRBJ2-1 . TRBD2 TRBV9 CASNPAGDVYNEQFF TGTGCCAGCAACCCCGCGGGGGACGTCTACAATGAGCAGTTCTTC
TRBJ2-7 . . TRBV5-4 CASSDQSGYHEQYF TGTGCCAGCAGCGACCAGTCAGGGTATCACGAGCAGTACTTC
TRBJ2-3 once TRBD2 TRBV6-5 CASSLAGGYKDTQYF TGTGCCAGCAGTCTAGCGGGAGGGTACAAAGATACGCAGTATTTT
TRBJ2-6 . TRBD2 TRBV19 CASSIRSSGGSPGANVLTF TGTGCCAGTAGTATCCGGTCTAGCGGGGGATCCCCTGGGGCCAACGTCCTGACTTTC
TRBJ2-1 few . TRBV6-1 CASSEGTGTYNEQFF TGTGCCAGCAGTGAAGGTACGGGGACCTACAATGAGCAGTTCTTC
TRBJ1-2 . . TRBV6-4 CASSDSPGSYGYTF TGTGCCAGCAGTGACTCTCCGGGATCCTATGGCTACACCTTC
TRBJ1-1 once . TRBV2 CASSEASGENTEAFF TGTGCCAGCAGTGAAGCGAGTGGAGAGAACACTGAAGCTTTCTTT
TRBJ2-1 . TRBD2 TRBV6-2/TRBV6-3 CASSYDGRRVGFEQFF TGTGCCAGCAGTTACGACGGGAGGAGGGTGGGGTTTGAGCAGTTCTTC
TRBJ1-1 . TRBD1 TRBV6-5 CASSFRDRSSNTEAFF TGTGCCAGCAGTTTCCGGGACAGGTCGTCGAACACTGAAGCTTTCTTT